Sequencing of this T cell receptor beta chain was carried out in a study of cytomegalovirus exposure and HLA in healthy donors. Points from the study as a whole: Indistinguishable V segments, including TRBV6-2 and TRBV6-3, were excluded.

Germline CDR1 SGHAT, CDR2 FQDESV (reference sequence). The germline V and J ends were trimmed by 2 bases and 4 bases, with 8 bases remaining between them. The CDR3 length is 13 residues. Whereas donors were nominally healthy upon sampling, unrecorded immune exposures were probable. Regarding this clone: Its antigen is not identified.

Amplification used 60 Vbeta primers and 13 Jbeta primers. Profiling relied on immunoSEQ multiplex PCR, and the TCRdb table lists in-frame clones only, not all of them. The sample contains 140,000 to 150,000 clones, roughly 70% of which appear only once. The sequence was obtained from a man between 60 and 70 years old in good health and CMV-seronegative. The V and J genes are TRBV11-1 and TRBJ1-1; no reliable D call. Material: PBMCs. CDR3 in DNA: TGTGCCAGCAGCTTACTCCTATTCACTGAAGCTTTCTTT. This sequence encodes CASSLLLFTEAFF.